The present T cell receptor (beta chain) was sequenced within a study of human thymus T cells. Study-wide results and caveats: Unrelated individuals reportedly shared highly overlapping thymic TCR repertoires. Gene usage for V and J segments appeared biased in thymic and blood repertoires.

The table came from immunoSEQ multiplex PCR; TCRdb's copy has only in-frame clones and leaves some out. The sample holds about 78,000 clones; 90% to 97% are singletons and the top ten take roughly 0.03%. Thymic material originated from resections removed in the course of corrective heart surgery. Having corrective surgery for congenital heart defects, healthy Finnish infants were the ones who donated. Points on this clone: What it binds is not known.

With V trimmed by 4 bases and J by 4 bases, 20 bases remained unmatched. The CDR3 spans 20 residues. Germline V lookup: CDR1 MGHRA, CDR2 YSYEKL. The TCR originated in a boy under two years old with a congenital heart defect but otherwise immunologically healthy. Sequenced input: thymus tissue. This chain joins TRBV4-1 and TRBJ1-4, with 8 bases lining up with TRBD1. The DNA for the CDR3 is TGCGCCAGCAGCCGAGGAGATCGGCGGACAGGGAATGCCCATAATGAAAAACTGTTTTTT. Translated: CASSRGDRRTGNAHNEKLFF.